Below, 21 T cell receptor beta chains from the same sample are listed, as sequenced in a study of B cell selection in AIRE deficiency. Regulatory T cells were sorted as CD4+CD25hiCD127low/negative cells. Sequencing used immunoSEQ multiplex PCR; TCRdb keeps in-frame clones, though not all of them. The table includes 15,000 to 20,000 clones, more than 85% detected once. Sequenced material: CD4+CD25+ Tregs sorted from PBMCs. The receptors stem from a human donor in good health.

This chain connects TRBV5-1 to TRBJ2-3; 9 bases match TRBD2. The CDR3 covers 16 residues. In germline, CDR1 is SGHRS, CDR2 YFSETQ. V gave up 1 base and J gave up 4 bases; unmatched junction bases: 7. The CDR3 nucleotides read TGCGCCAGCAGCTTGCCGTCAGGACTAGCGTCAGATACGCAGTATTTT. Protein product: CASSLPSGLASDTQYF. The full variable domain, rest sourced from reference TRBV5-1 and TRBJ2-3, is KAGVTQTPRYLIKTRGQQVTLSCSPISGHRSVSWYQQTPGQGLQFLFEYFSETQRNKGNFPGRFSGRQFSNSRSEMNVSTLELGDSALYLCASSLPSGLASDTQYFGPGTRLTVL.

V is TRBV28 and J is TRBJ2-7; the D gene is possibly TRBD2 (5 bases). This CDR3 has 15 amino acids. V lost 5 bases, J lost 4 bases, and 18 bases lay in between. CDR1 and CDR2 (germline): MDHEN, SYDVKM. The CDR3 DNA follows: TGTGCCAGCAGTCCCTCGCCAGGAAGGAGGTACGAGCAGTACTTC. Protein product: CASSPSPGRRYEQYF. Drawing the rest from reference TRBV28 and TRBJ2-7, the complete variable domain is DVKVTQSSRYLVKRTGEKVFLECVQDMDHENMFWYRQDPGLGLRLIYFSYDVKMKEKGDIPEGYSVSREKKERFSLILESASTNQTSMYLCASSPSPGRRYEQYFGPGTRLTVT.

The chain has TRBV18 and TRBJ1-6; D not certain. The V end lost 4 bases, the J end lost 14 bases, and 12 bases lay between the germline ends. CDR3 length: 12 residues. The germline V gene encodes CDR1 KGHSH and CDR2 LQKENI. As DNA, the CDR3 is TGTGCCAGCTCACGGGCAGGCGGATCCCTCCACTTT. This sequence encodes CASSRAGGSLHF. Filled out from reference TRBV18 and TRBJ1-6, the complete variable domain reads NAGVMQNPRHLVRRRGQEARLRCSPMKGHSHVYWYRQLPEEGLKFMVYLQKENIIDESGMPKERFSAEFPKEGPSILRIQQVVRGDSAAYFCASSRAGGSLHFGNGTRLTVT.

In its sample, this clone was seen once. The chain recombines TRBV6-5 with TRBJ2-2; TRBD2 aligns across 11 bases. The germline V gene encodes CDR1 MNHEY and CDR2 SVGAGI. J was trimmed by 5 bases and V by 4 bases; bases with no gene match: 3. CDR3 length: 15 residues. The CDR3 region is CASSLLAGETGELFF. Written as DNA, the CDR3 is TGTGCCAGCAGTTTACTAGCGGGAGAAACCGGGGAGCTGTTTTTT.

CDR3 protein: CASSPLGLYNEQFF. CDR3 bases: TGTGCCAGCAGTCCCCTGGGGCTGTACAATGAGCAGTTCTTC. The chain has TRBV27 and TRBJ2-1; tentative D call: TRBD1 (5 bases). The CDR3 has 14 residues. Per the germline V gene, CDR1 is MNHEY and CDR2 is SMNVEV (reference sequence). Trimming took off 5 bases at V and 4 bases at J, with 12 bases between the two ends.

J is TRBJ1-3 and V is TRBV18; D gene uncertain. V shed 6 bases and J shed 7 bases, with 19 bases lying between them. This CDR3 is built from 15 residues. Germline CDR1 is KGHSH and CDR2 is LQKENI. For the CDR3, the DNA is TGTGCCAGCTCCCGGCAGACGGATTCACCCAACACCATATATTTT. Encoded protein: CASSRQTDSPNTIYF.

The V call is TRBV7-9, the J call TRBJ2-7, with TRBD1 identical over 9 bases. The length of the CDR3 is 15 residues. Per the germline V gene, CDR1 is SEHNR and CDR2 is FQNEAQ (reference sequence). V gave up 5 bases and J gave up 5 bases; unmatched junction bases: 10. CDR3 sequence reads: CASSPGRDRDHEQYF. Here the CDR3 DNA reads TGTGCCAGCAGCCCGGGACGGGACAGGGACCACGAGCAGTACTTC.

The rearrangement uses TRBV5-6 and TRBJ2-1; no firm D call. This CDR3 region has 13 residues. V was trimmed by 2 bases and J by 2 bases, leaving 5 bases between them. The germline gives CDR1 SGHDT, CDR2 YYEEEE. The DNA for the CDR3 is TGTGCCAGCAGCTTATGGGCCTACAATGAGCAGTTCTTC. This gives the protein CASSLWAYNEQFF.

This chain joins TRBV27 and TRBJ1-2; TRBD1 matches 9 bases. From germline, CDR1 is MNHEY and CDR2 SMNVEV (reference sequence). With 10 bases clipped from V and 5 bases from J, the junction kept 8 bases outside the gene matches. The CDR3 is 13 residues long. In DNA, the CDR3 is TGTGCCACCCGGAGGGGGACAGGGTATGGCTACACCTTC. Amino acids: CATRRGTGYGYTF.

The CDR3 DNA reads TGTGCCAGCAGTTTTGGGACGGGGGGTCCCTACGAGCAGTACTTC. It yields the protein CASSFGTGGPYEQYF. The chain recombines TRBV28 with TRBJ2-7, with 7 bases lining up with TRBD2. With 3 bases clipped from V and 2 bases from J, the junction kept 7 bases outside the gene matches. The V gene's germline CDR1 is MDHEN and CDR2 SYDVKM. The CDR3 sequence is 15 residues long.

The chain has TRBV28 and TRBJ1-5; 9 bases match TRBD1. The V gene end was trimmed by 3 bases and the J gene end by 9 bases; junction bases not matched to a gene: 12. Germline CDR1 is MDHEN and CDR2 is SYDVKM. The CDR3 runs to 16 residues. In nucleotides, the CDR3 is TGTGCCAGCAGTTTTGGCCGGGACAGGGCCGGTAGGCCCCAGCATTTT. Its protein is CASSFGRDRAGRPQHF.

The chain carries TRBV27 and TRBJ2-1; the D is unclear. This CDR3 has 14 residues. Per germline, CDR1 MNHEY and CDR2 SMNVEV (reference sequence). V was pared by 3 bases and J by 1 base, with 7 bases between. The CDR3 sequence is CASSFKGSYNEQFF. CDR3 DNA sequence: TGTGCCAGCAGTTTTAAGGGATCCTACAATGAGCAGTTCTTC.

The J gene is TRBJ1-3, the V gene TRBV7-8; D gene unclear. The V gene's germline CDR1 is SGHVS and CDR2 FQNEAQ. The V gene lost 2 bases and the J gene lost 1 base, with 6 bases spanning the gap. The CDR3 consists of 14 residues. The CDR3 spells CASSLTGSGNTIYF. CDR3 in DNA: TGTGCCAGCAGCTTAACGGGATCTGGAAACACCATATATTTT. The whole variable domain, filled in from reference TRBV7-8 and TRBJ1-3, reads GAGVSQSPRYKVAKRGQDVALRCDPISGHVSLFWYQQALGQGPEFLTYFQNEAQLDKSGLPSDRFFAERPEGSVSTLKIQRTQQEDSAVYLCASSLTGSGNTIYFGEGSWLTVV.

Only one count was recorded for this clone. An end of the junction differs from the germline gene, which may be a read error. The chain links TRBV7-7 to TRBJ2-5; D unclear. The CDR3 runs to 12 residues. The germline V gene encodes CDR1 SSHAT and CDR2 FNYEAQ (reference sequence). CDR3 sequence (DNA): TGTGCTAGCAGCTTTTTTGGGGAGACCCAGTACTTC. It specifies CASSFFGETQYF.

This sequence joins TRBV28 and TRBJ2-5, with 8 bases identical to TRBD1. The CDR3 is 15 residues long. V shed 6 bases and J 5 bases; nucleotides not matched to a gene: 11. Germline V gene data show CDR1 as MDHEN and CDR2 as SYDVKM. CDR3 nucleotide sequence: TGTGCCAGCAGGGGGTCGACAGGGGAGGTGGAGACCCAGTACTTC. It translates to CASRGSTGEVETQYF.

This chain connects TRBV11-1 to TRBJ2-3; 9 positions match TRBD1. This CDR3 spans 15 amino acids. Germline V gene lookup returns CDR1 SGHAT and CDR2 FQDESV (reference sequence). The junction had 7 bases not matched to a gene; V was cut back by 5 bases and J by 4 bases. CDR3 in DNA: TGTGCCAGCAGCCCCCGGGACAGGGATCCAGATACGCAGTATTTT. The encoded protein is CASSPRDRDPDTQYF.

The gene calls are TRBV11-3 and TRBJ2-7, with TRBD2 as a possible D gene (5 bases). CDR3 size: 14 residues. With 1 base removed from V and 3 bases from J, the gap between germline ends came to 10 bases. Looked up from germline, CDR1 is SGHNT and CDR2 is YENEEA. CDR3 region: CASSLGSASYEQYF. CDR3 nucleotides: TGTGCCAGCAGCTTAGGTAGCGCAAGCTACGAGCAGTACTTC.

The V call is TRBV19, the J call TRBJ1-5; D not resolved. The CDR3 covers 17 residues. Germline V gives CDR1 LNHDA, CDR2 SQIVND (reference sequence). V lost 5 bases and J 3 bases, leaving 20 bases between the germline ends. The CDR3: CASSAKPNWQLNQPQHF. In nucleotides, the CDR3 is TGTGCCAGTAGTGCTAAACCCAACTGGCAGCTCAATCAGCCCCAGCATTTT.

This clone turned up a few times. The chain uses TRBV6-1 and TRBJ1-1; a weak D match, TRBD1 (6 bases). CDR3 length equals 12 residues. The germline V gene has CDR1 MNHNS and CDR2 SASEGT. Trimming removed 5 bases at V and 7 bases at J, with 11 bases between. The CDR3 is CASSRWTVEAFF. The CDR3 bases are TGTGCCAGCAGTCGATGGACAGTTGAAGCTTTCTTT.

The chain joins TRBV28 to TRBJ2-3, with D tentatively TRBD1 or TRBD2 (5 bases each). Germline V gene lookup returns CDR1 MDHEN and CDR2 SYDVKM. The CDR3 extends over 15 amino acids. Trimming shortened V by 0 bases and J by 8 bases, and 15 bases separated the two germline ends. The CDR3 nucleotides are TGTGCCAGCAGTTTATGGAGGGGAAGGGAGTCTACGCAGTATTTT. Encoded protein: CASSLWRGRESTQYF.

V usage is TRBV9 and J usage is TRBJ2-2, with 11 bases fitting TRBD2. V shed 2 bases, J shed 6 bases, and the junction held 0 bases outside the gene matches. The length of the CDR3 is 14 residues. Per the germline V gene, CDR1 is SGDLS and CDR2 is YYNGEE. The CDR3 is CASSVSGRAGELFF. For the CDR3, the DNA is TGTGCCAGCAGCGTTAGCGGGAGGGCCGGGGAGCTGTTTTTT.